Presented here are 26 T cell receptor beta chains from one specimen sequenced in a study of T cells in Graves' hyperthyroidism and ophthalmopathy. Amplified TCR beta CDR3 regions came from RNA transcripts. With the HTBI primer set, the TCR CDR3 went through a first round of RT-PCR. TCRdb ran MiXCR on the multiplex PCR reads and lists one entry per CDR3 protein. The sample includes around 600,000 distinct CDR3 sequences, roughly 15% of them seen just once. Sequencing was carried out using blood. These receptor sequences come from a woman aged 45-65 years with Graves' ophthalmopathy.

This clonotype was counted ten times or more. J is TRBJ1-1 and V is TRBV12-3 or TRBV12-4; D uncertain. Trimming cost V 3 bases and J 7 bases, with 6 bases left between them. This CDR3 region has 11 residues. CDR3 sequence: CASSLGIEAFF. The CDR3 bases are TGTGCCAGCAGTTTGGGAATTGAAGCTTTCTTT.

The chain joins TRBV7-9 to TRBJ2-1; D is unresolved. The V gene lost 2 bases and the J gene lost 4 bases, with 6 bases spanning the gap. The length of the CDR3 is 13 residues. Germline CDR1 is SEHNR and CDR2 is FQNEAQ (reference sequence). This CDR3 is CASSLSQYNEQFF. CDR3 sequence (DNA): TGTGCCAGCAGCTTATCCCAATACAATGAGCAGTTCTTC.

V and J are TRBV6-2 or TRBV6-3 and TRBJ2-7; D is ambiguous. The CDR3 runs 14 residues. CDR1 is MNHEY, CDR2 SVGEGT, per germline. With 6 bases removed from V and 0 bases from J, the gap between germline ends came to 12 bases. CDR3 nucleotides: TGTGCCAGCAGATCGGACGTAAACTCCTACGAGCAGTACTTC. Protein sequence: CASRSDVNSYEQYF.

The rearrangement links TRBV6-1 to TRBJ2-7; TRBD1 is a possible D gene (6 bases). This CDR3 spans 15 amino acids. V lost 7 bases and J lost 0, with 16 bases in between. Germline-derived CDR1 and CDR2 are MNHNS and SASEGT. The CDR3 region has the DNA TGTGCCAGCACAAGCACAGGGCTTCCCTCCTACGAGCAGTACTTC. Protein sequence: CASTSTGLPSYEQYF.

This clonotype was seen at least ten times. The V call is TRBV11-2, the J call TRBJ2-1; D uncertain. V lost 1 base and J lost 6, with 7 bases in between. CDR1 SGHAT and CDR2 FQNNGV come from the germline V gene. The CDR3 spans 13 residues. CDR3 region: CASSLARFNEQFF. The CDR3 nucleotides read TGTGCCAGCAGCTTAGCCAGGTTCAATGAGCAGTTCTTC.

This rearrangement joins TRBV5-1 to TRBJ2-7; TRBD2 is a possible D gene (5 bases). Trimming pared 0 bases from V and 2 bases from J, leaving 9 bases between. The CDR3 sequence is 14 residues long. Germline V lookup: CDR1 SGHRS, CDR2 YFSETQ. The CDR3 region is CASSLEAAPYEQYF. The CDR3 DNA follows: TGCGCCAGCAGCTTGGAAGCGGCGCCCTACGAGCAGTACTTC.

This clonotype was counted ten times or more. The CDR3 loop is CSARGPTDRGDGYTF. The CDR3 nucleotides are TGCAGTGCTAGAGGGCCGACCGACAGGGGCGATGGCTACACCTTC. V usage is TRBV20-1 and J usage is TRBJ1-2; 8 bases map to TRBD1. The CDR3 loop spans 15 amino acids. Germline CDR1 is DFQATT and CDR2 is SNEGSKA (reference sequence). The trim removed 1 base at V and 6 bases at J, leaving 10 bases unmatched.

This clonotype has only a few counts. The chain carries TRBV6-2 or TRBV6-3 and TRBJ2-1; either TRBD1 or TRBD2 may fit D (6 bases each). The CDR3 contains 16 residues. In germline, CDR1 is MNHEY, CDR2 SVGEGT. Trimming left V 5 bases short and J 8 bases short, with 22 bases between. CDR3 region: CASSPLAGGSVDEQFF. In DNA, the CDR3 is TGTGCCAGCAGTCCCCTCGCCGGGGGCTCAGTCGATGAGCAGTTCTTC.

This clonotype was detected many times. The chain links TRBV11-2 to TRBJ2-7; tentatively, D is TRBD1 or TRBD2 (5 bases each). The CDR3 has 17 residues. Trimming pared 5 bases from V and 2 bases from J, leaving 22 bases between. Per germline, CDR1 SGHAT and CDR2 FQNNGV. The chain's CDR3 is CASSPTRGPVWAYEQYF. The CDR3 nucleotides read TGTGCCAGCAGCCCCACACGGGGCCCGGTTTGGGCCTACGAGCAGTACTTC.

The rearrangement uses TRBV9 and TRBJ2-3; 8 bases line up with TRBD2. The V segment lost 7 bases and the J segment 4 bases; nucleotides outside the gene matches: 8. Germline CDR1 SGDLS, CDR2 YYNGEE. The CDR3 consists of 14 residues. This CDR3 is CASGSGSGADTQYF. In DNA, the CDR3 is TGTGCCAGCGGGAGCGGGAGTGGGGCAGATACGCAGTATTTT.

In its sample, this clonotype was seen many times. The chain employs TRBV20-1 and TRBJ2-7; a possible D gene is TRBD1 (6 bases). Between the trimmed V and J ends, which lost 6 bases and 1 base, there was a span of 10 bases. The CDR3 loop spans 12 amino acids. Germline V gene data show CDR1 as DFQATT and CDR2 as SNEGSKA (reference sequence). CDR3 sequence: CSATDSSYEQYF. Written as DNA, the CDR3 is TGCAGTGCAACGGACAGTTCCTACGAGCAGTACTTC.

The chain uses TRBV20-1 and TRBJ1-5; TRBD1 matches 8 bases. The CDR3 is 15 residues long. V dropped 2 bases and J dropped 6; count of bases not matched to a gene: 9. Germline lookup yields CDR1 DFQATT and CDR2 SNEGSKA (reference sequence). The chain's CDR3 is CSARQTGAKSQPQHF. CDR3 sequence (DNA): TGCAGTGCTAGACAGACAGGGGCTAAGAGTCAGCCCCAGCATTTT.

In its sample, this clonotype was seen many times. The chain has TRBV5-1 and TRBJ2-3; tentatively, D is TRBD1 (5 bases). Trimming shortened V by 0 bases and J by 5 bases, and 7 bases separated the two germline ends. Germline loops: CDR1 SGHRS, CDR2 YFSETQ. The CDR3 totals 13 residues. The CDR3 nucleotides are TGCGCCAGCAGCTTGGTCAGGGAAGATACGCAGTATTTT. As protein: CASSLVREDTQYF.

The V gene is TRBV6-1, the J gene TRBJ1-5; the D gene is possibly TRBD1 (6 bases). The CDR3 is 15 amino acids. Per germline, CDR1 MNHNS and CDR2 SASEGT. V was pared by 2 bases and J by 11 bases, with 19 bases between. The CDR3 is CASSERGGLARAQHF. The CDR3 nucleotides are TGTGCCAGCAGTGAAAGGGGGGGCCTAGCTCGAGCCCAGCATTTT.

This clonotype was detected ten times or more. V is TRBV11-1 and J is TRBJ1-1, with 9 nucleotides matching TRBD1. Germline values: CDR1 SGHAT, CDR2 FQDESV (reference sequence). With 3 bases clipped from V and 11 bases from J, the junction kept 10 bases outside the gene matches. The CDR3 covers 14 residues. The CDR3 sequence is CASSFDRGLGDAFF. In DNA form, the CDR3 reads TGTGCCAGCAGCTTTGACAGGGGGTTAGGTGACGCTTTCTTT.

This clonotype was counted ten times or more. The gene calls are TRBV28 and TRBJ2-7; tentative D call: TRBD1 (6 bases). Trimming removed 4 bases at V and 1 base at J, with 17 bases between. The CDR3 sequence is 16 residues long. From germline, CDR1 is MDHEN and CDR2 SYDVKM. Here the CDR3 reads CASSSQGWGKSYEQYF. Here the CDR3 DNA reads TGTGCCAGCAGTTCCCAGGGGTGGGGGAAATCCTACGAGCAGTACTTC.

The sample holds many counts of this clonotype. This chain connects TRBV7-2 to TRBJ2-3; 11 bases are a match to TRBD2. V shed 1 base, J shed 6 bases, and the junction held 3 bases outside the gene matches. Germline CDR1 is SGHTA and CDR2 is FQGNSA. The CDR3 contains 15 residues. CDR3 bases: TGTGCCAGCAGCTTAGGACTAGCGGGATCGGATACGCAGTATTTT. Amino acids: CASSLGLAGSDTQYF.

This clonotype was seen ten or more times. This chain uses TRBV5-1 with TRBJ1-1; TRBD1 matches 8 bases. Germline loops: CDR1 SGHRS, CDR2 YFSETQ. This CDR3 spans 15 amino acids. V lost 3 bases and J lost 1; bases outside the gene matches: 5. CDR3 protein: CASSSWTGKNTEAFF. CDR3 DNA sequence: TGCGCCAGCAGCTCGTGGACAGGGAAGAACACTGAAGCTTTCTTT.

In this sample, this clonotype turned up many times. Written as DNA, the CDR3 is TGTGCCAGCAGCCACGTCTACAATGAGCAGTTCTTC. Encoded protein: CASSHVYNEQFF. The genes are TRBV7-2 and TRBJ2-1; unclear D gene. V dropped 5 bases and J dropped 3 bases, with 5 bases sitting between them. Germline CDR1 reads SGHTA; CDR2 reads FQGNSA. The CDR3 is made up of 12 amino acids. Full variable domain (rest looked up from reference TRBV7-2 and TRBJ2-1): GAGVSQSPSNKVTEKGKDVELRCDPISGHTALYWYRQSLGQGLEFLIYFQGNSAPDKSGLPSDRFSAERTGGSVSTLTIQRTQQEDSAVYLCASSHVYNEQFFGPGTRLTVL.

This clonotype was picked up many times. CDR3 nucleotides: TGTGCCAGCAGGGACAGGGACTACTTGGAGCAGTACTTC. The encoded protein is CASRDRDYLEQYF. The V and J genes are TRBV28 and TRBJ2-7; D perhaps matches TRBD1 (8 bases). CDR3 length equals 13 residues. From germline, CDR1 is MDHEN and CDR2 SYDVKM. Deletions cut 6 bases from V and 7 bases from J, with 16 bases between.

The CDR3 loop reads CASGIEDEQYF. The CDR3 DNA reads as TGTGCCAGCGGGATTGAGGACGAGCAGTACTTC. The gene calls are TRBV9 and TRBJ2-7; D call uncertain. This CDR3 spans 11 amino acids. V shed 7 bases and J shed 5 bases, with 10 bases lying between them. Germline V gene data show CDR1 as SGDLS and CDR2 as YYNGEE.

This clonotype was seen repeatedly, ten times or more. This chain joins TRBV20-1 and TRBJ1-4, with unresolved D. The CDR3 has 13 residues. Trimming removed 3 bases at V and 4 bases at J, with 9 bases between. CDR1 DFQATT and CDR2 SNEGSKA come from the germline V gene (reference sequence). CDR3 sequence: CSASFRVNEKLFF. The CDR3 bases are TGCAGTGCTAGCTTCCGGGTTAATGAAAAACTGTTTTTT.

The chain has TRBV7-3 and TRBJ2-7; D remains unclear. V was shortened by 0 bases and J by 3 bases, with 6 bases between the two germline ends. This CDR3 region has 13 residues. The germline CDR1 and CDR2 sequences are SGHTA and FQGTGA. The CDR3: CASSLTLGYEQYF. In DNA form, the CDR3 reads TGTGCCAGCAGCTTAACGTTAGGCTACGAGCAGTACTTC.

This clonotype was detected many times. V and J are TRBV11-1 and TRBJ2-7; TRBD1 or TRBD2 may be the D gene (6 bases each). CDR1 and CDR2 from the germline V gene are SGHAT and FQDESV (reference sequence). With 3 bases removed from V and 5 bases from J, the gap between germline ends came to 11 bases. The CDR3 covers 13 residues. This chain's CDR3 is CASSLGGFDEQYF. CDR3 nucleotides: TGTGCCAGCAGCTTGGGGGGCTTCGACGAGCAGTACTTC.

This clonotype came up a few times. This chain joins TRBV7-9 and TRBJ2-3; D gene unclear. Trimming pared 1 base from V and 3 bases from J, leaving 17 bases between. The germline gives CDR1 SEHNR, CDR2 FQNEAQ (reference sequence). The CDR3 runs 17 residues. DNA for the CDR3: TGTGCCAGCAGCTTAGGTTTGAGTGCTGGGTGGACAGATACGCAGTATTTT. It specifies CASSLGLSAGWTDTQYF.

The sample holds a few counts of this clonotype. The chain carries TRBV7-2 and TRBJ2-3; D gene uncertain. Germline values: CDR1 SGHTA, CDR2 FQGNSA. This CDR3 is built from 13 residues. V was cut by 5 bases and J by 5 bases, with 11 bases left in between. In DNA, the CDR3 is TGTGCCAGCAGCCCCATTGCTAAAGATACGCAGTATTTT. It specifies CASSPIAKDTQYF.